The rows below give T cell receptor beta chains drawn from one sample of a study of regulatory T cells in long-lasting Graves disease. From the multiplex PCR reads, TCRdb called clonotypes with MiXCR, one entry per CDR3 protein. The profile shows around 450,000 distinct CDR3 sequences, 20% to 25% of them singletons. The sequencing here drew on peripheral blood mononuclear cells (PBMCs), taken when the disease was refractory, from a patient treated with antithyroid drugs. These receptors all stem from a female donor with Graves disease. CDR3s include the opening cysteine and the closing phenylalanine or tryptophan. The D gene is left open where the match is weak. The listing skips clone size in some rows; elsewhere it reads once, few, many or a size class.

>-|-|17|TRBV4-1|TRBJ1-5
CASSQVGAGTVNQPQHF
TGCGCCAGCAGCCAAGTTGGGGCCGGGACTGTAAATCAGCCCCAGCATTTT
>-|few|14|TRBV29-1|TRBJ1-1
CSATRGTGNTEAFF
TGCAGCGCAACCCGGGGGACTGGGAACACTGAAGCTTTCTTT
>-|-|14|TRBV30|TRBJ2-7
CAWSVGRGWGEQYF
TGTGCCTGGAGTGTAGGTAGGGGTTGGGGGGAGCAGTACTTC
>TRBD1|-|15|TRBV12-3/TRBV12-4|TRBJ2-5
CASSFGTGSQETQYF
TGTGCCAGCAGTTTTGGGACAGGTTCCCAAGAGACCCAGTACTTC
>-|few|15|TRBV4-1|TRBJ2-7
CASSQGHLSSYEQYF
TGCGCCAGCAGCCAAGGACACCTGAGCTCCTACGAGCAGTACTTC
>TRBD2|few|17|TRBV5-6|TRBJ2-6
CASSASGRASGANVLTF
TGTGCCAGCAGCGCTAGCGGGAGGGCTTCTGGGGCCAACGTCCTGACTTTC
>-|-|12|TRBV9|TRBJ1-2
CACSVDRYGYTF
TGTGCCTGCAGCGTAGACAGATATGGCTACACCTTC
>TRBD1|-|16|TRBV14|TRBJ2-5
CASSPPGTAYQETQYF
TGTGCCAGCAGTCCACCCGGGACAGCGTACCAAGAGACCCAGTACTTC
>TRBD2|few|16|TRBV28|TRBJ2-2
CASSTSGGWNTGELFF
TGTGCCAGCAGCACCTCGGGGGGATGGAACACCGGGGAGCTGTTTTTT
>-|-|18|TRBV6-2/TRBV6-3|TRBJ2-2
CASSPREAKYANTGELFF
TGTGCCAGCAGTCCCCGGGAAGCCAAATACGCGAACACCGGGGAGCTGTTTTTT
>TRBD2|few|15|TRBV3-1|TRBJ2-5
CASSHSGGADETQYF
TGTGCCAGCAGCCACAGCGGGGGGGCCGATGAGACCCAGTACTTC
>-|-|15|TRBV7-8|TRBJ1-1
CASSLGRTTNTEAFF
TGTGCCAGCAGCTTAGGTAGGACCACGAACACTGAAGCTTTCTTT
>-|-|11|TRBV6-1|TRBJ1-2
CASRTSYGYTF
TGTGCCAGCCGGACATCTTATGGCTACACCTTC
>-|-|14|TRBV27|TRBJ1-1
CASRPSGPNTEAFF
TGTGCCAGCAGGCCCTCTGGCCCGAACACTGAAGCTTTCTTT
>-|many|11|TRBV20-1|TRBJ2-5
CSALDRETQYF
TGCAGTGCACTCGACCGGGAGACCCAGTACTTC
>-|-|14|TRBV5-5|TRBJ1-2
CASSPRTVPHGYTF
TGTGCCAGCAGCCCAAGGACAGTGCCCCATGGCTACACCTTC
>-|few|14|TRBV7-9|TRBJ2-7
CASSSPKSSYEQYF
TGTGCCAGCAGCTCACCGAAGAGCTCCTACGAGCAGTACTTC
>TRBD1|many|15|TRBV6-1|TRBJ2-5
CASSESPRTGETQYF
TGTGCCAGCAGTGAAAGTCCCCGGACAGGGGAGACCCAGTACTTC
>TRBD1|many|16|TRBV12-5|TRBJ2-5
CASGLVGRGYQETQYF
TGTGCTAGTGGTTTGGTAGGCAGGGGGTACCAAGAGACCCAGTACTTC
>-|-|15|TRBV30|TRBJ1-2
CAWSAGLQGHYGYTF
TGTGCCTGGAGTGCGGGGCTTCAGGGCCACTATGGCTACACCTTC
>TRBD2|many|13|TRBV12-3/TRBV12-4|TRBJ2-7
CASRRGLAGEQYF
TGTGCCAGCAGACGGGGACTAGCGGGGGAGCAGTACTTC
>TRBD1|many|14|TRBV6-2/TRBV6-3|TRBJ1-1
CASREGQMNTEAFF
TGTGCCAGCAGAGAGGGACAGATGAACACTGAAGCTTTCTTT
>-|few|14|TRBV25-1|TRBJ1-1
CASRDTRRNTEAFF
TGTGCCAGCAGGGACACAAGGAGAAACACTGAAGCTTTCTTT
>-|-|13|TRBV20-1|TRBJ2-7
CSARTDSVGEQYF
TGCAGTGCCCGGACAGACTCGGTGGGGGAGCAGTACTTC
>TRBD1|many|14|TRBV27|TRBJ2-7
CASTRTGVSYEQYF
TGTGCCAGCACCCGGACAGGGGTCTCCTACGAGCAGTACTTC
>TRBD1|few|16|TRBV19|TRBJ2-5
CASSMGGGQGEETQYF
TGTGCCAGTAGTATGGGGGGGGGACAGGGGGAAGAGACCCAGTACTTC
>-|few|11|TRBV28|TRBJ2-1
CASSPSNEQFF
TGTGCCAGCAGTCCCTCCAATGAGCAGTTCTTC
>-|many|14|TRBV29-1|TRBJ2-5
CSVVMVVRQETQYF
TGCAGCGTTGTTATGGTTGTGAGGCAAGAGACCCAGTACTTC
>-|few|14|TRBV30|TRBJ1-3
CAWSETGPGNTIYF
TGTGCCTGGAGTGAGACAGGACCTGGAAACACCATATATTTT
>-|many|17|TRBV6-1|TRBJ2-2
CASTKTFTRPKAGELFF
TGTGCCAGCACTAAAACCTTTACCCGACCGAAGGCCGGGGAGCTGTTTTTT
>-|-|13|TRBV6-5|TRBJ1-5
CASSYTSGGPQHF
TGTGCCAGCAGTTACACGTCGGGTGGGCCCCAGCATTTT
>-|-|11|TRBV5-1|TRBJ1-2
CASSTDDGYTF
TGCGCCAGCAGCACGGACGATGGCTACACCTTC
>TRBD1|few|17|TRBV4-2|TRBJ2-7
CASSQPGWGQGRNEQYF
TGTGCCAGCAGCCAACCCGGGTGGGGACAGGGGCGGAACGAGCAGTACTTC